There are many counts of the clone carrying this TCR beta chain. Its antigen remains unknown. Trimming removed 3 bases at V and 6 bases at J, with 11 bases between. CDR3 length: 13 amino acids. TCRdb re-called the 5' RACE reads with MiXCR, one entry per CDR3 protein. Found here are more than 200,000 distinct CDR3 sequences, around 10% of them singletons; the top ten hold 5% to 6.5%. The sample originates from a study of identical twins. Findings and limits, study-wide: Low generation probability was overrepresented in out-of-frame alpha sequences shared by twins. Rather than following the same donors, the conclusions depended on cross-sectional statistical analysis. Out-of-frame beta chain sequences displayed weaker excess sharing between twins.

This clonotype originated in a woman aged 18-30 years in good health. The sequenced material came from memory (CD45RO+) T cells sorted from blood. The chain is built from TRBV12-3 or TRBV12-4 and TRBJ1-2; a weak D match, TRBD1 (5 bases). CDR3 residues: CASSFYTGHGYTF. CDR3 DNA: TGTGCCAGCAGTTTTTACACGGGACATGGCTACACCTTC.